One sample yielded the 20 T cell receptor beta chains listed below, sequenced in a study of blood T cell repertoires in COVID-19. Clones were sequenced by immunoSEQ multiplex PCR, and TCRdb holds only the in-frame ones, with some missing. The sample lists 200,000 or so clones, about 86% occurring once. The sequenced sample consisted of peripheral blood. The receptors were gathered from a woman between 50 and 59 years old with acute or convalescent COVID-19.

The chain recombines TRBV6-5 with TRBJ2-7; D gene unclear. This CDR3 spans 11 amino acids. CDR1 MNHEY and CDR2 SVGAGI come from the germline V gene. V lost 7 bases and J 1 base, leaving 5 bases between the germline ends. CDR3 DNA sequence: TGTGCCAGCATGGAGTCCTACGAGCAGTACTTC. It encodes CASMESYEQYF.

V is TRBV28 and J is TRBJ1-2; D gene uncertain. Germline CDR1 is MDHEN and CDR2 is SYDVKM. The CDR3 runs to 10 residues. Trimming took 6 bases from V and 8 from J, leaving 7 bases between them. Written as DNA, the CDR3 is TGTGCCAGCAGCTCAGTGGGCTACACCTTC. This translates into CASSSVGYTF.

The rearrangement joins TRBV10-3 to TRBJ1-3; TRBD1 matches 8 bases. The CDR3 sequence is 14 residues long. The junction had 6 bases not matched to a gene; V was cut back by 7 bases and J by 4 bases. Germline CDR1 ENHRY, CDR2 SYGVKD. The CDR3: CAITTTGVGNTIYF. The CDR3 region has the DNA TGTGCCATCACCACGACAGGGGTAGGAAACACCATATATTTT.

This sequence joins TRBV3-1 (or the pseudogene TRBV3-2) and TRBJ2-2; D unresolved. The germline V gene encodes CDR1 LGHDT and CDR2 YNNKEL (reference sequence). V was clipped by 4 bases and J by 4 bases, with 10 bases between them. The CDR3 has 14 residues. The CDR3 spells CASSLNGGTGELFF. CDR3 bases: TGTGCCAGCAGCCTAAACGGTGGCACCGGGGAGCTGTTTTTT.

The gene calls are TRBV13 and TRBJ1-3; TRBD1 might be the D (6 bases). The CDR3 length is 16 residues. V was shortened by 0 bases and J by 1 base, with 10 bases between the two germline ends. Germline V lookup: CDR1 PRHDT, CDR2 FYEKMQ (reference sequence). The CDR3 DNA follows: TGTGCCAGCAGCTTAGGGACAGGTCAGTCTGGAAACACCATATATTTT. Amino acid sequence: CASSLGTGQSGNTIYF.

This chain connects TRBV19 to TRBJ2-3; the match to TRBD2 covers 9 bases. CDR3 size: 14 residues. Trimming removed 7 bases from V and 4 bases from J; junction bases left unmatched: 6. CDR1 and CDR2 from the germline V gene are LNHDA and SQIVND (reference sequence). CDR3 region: CASTKLAGADTQYF. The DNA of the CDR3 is TGTGCCAGTACTAAATTAGCGGGGGCAGATACGCAGTATTTT. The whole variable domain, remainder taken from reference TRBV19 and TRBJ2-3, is DGGITQSPKYLFRKEGQNVTLSCEQNLNHDAMYWYRQDPGQGLRLIYYSQIVNDFQKGDIAEGYSVSREKKESFPLTVTSAQKNPTAFYLCASTKLAGADTQYFGPGTRLTVL.

The CDR3: CAWSAPQETSGNTIYF. The CDR3 nucleotides are TGTGCCTGGAGTGCCCCGCAGGAAACCTCTGGAAACACCATATATTTT. This chain joins TRBV30 and TRBJ1-3, with D hard to call. CDR1 and CDR2 from the germline V gene are GTSNPN and SVGIG (reference sequence). The CDR3 extends over 16 amino acids. V was cut by 1 base and J by 0 bases, with 13 bases left in between.

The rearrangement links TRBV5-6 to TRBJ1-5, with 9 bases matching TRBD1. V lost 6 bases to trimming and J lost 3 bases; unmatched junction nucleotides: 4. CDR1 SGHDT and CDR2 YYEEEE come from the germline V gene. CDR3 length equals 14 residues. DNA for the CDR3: TGTGCCAGCACCACAGGGGGCGCCAATCAGCCCCAGCATTTT. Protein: CASTTGGANQPQHF. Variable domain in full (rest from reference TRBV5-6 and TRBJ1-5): DAGVTQSPTHLIKTRGQQVTLRCSPKSGHDTVSWYQQALGQGPQFIFQYYEEEERQRGNFPDRFSGHQFPNYSSELNVNALLLGDSALYLCASTTGGANQPQHFGDGTRLSIL.

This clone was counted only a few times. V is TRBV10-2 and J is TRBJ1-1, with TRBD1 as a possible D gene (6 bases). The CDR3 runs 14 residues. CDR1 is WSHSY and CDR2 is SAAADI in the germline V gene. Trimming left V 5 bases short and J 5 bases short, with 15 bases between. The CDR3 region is CASSIEQGGTEAFF. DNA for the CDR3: TGCGCCAGCAGTATTGAACAGGGTGGAACTGAAGCTTTCTTT.

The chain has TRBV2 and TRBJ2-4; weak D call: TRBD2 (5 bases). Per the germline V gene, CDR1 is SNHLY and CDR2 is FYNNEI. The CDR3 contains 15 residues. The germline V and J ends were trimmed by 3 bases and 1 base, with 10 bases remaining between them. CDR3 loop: CASSENPGAKNIQYF. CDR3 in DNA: TGTGCCAGCAGTGAGAACCCGGGGGCCAAAAACATTCAGTACTTC.

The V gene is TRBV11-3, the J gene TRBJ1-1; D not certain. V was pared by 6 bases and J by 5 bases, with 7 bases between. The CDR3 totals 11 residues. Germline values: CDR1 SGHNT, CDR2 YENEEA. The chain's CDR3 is CASSLRTEAFF. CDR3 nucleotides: TGTGCCAGCAGTCTGAGGACTGAAGCTTTCTTT.

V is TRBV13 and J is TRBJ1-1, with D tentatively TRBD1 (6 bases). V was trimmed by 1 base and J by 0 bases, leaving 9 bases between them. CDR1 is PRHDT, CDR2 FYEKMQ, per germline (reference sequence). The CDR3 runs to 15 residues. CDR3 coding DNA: TGTGCCAGCAGCTTAGCTTACAGGGTGAACACTGAAGCTTTCTTT. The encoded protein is CASSLAYRVNTEAFF.

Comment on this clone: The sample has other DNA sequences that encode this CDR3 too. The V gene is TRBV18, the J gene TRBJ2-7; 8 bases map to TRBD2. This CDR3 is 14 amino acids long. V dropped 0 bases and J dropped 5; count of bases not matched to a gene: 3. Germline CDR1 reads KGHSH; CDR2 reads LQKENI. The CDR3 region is CASSPPGRGDEQYF. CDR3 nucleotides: TGTGCCAGCTCACCACCCGGGAGGGGCGACGAGCAGTACTTC.

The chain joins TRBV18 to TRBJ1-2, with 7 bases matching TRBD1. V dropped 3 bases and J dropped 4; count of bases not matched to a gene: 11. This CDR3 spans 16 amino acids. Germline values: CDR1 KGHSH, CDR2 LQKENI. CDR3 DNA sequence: TGTGCCAGCTCACCGACCACAGGGGAGGAGGGCTATGGCTACACCTTC. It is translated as CASSPTTGEEGYGYTF.

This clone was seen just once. CDR3 loop: CASTPNDGRAADTQYF. In nucleotides, the CDR3 is TGTGCCAGCACCCCGAACGACGGGAGGGCGGCAGATACGCAGTATTTT. The chain joins TRBV3-1 (or the pseudogene TRBV3-2) to TRBJ2-3; 8 bases are shared with TRBD2. Germline CDR1 and CDR2: LGHDT and YNNKEL (reference sequence). The CDR3 runs 16 residues. V lost 7 bases, J lost 4 bases, and 13 bases stayed unmatched.

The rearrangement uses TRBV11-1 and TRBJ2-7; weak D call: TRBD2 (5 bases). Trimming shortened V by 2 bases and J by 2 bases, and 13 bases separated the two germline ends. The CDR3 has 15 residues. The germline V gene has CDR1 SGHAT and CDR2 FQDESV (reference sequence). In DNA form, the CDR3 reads TGTGCCAGCAGCTTATCGGGGTCAGGAGCCTACGAGCAGTACTTC. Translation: CASSLSGSGAYEQYF.

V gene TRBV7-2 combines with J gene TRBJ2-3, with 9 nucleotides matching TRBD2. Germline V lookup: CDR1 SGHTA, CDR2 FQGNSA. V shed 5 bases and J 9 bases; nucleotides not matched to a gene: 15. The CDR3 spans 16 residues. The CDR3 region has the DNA TGTGCCAGCAGCCCACTAATGACTAGCGGTGATCCGACGCAGTATTTT. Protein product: CASSPLMTSGDPTQYF.

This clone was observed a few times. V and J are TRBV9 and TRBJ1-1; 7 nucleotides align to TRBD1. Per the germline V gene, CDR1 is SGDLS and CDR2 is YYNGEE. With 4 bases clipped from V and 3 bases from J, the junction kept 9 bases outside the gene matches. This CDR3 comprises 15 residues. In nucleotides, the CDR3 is TGTGCCAGCAGCTCCCAAGGGACAGTAGACACTGAAGCTTTCTTT. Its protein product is CASSSQGTVDTEAFF.

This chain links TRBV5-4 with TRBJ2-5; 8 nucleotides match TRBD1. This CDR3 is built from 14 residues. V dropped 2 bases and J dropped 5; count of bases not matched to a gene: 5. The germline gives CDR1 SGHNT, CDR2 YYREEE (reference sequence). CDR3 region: CASSFRQGRETQYF. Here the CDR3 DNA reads TGTGCCAGCAGCTTCAGACAGGGGAGGGAGACCCAGTACTTC.

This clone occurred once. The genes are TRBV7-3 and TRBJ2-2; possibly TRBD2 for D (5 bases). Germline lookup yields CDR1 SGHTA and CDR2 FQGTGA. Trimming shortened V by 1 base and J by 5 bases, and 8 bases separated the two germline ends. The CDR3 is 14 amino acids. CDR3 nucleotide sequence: TGTGCCAGCAGCTTAAATTGGGAGACCGGGGAGCTGTTTTTT. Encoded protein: CASSLNWETGELFF.